The 10 T cell receptor beta chains given below trace back to one sample, sequenced in a study of cytomegalovirus exposure and HLA in healthy donors. PCR primers comprised 60 Vbeta and 13 Jbeta primers. Only in-frame clones appear in the TCRdb table, and some are missing; sequencing was by immunoSEQ multiplex PCR. Of more than 85,000 clones detected, around 80% appear once; the ten largest clones hold about 3.6%. Input material: PBMCs. These receptors were obtained from a male donor in good health and CMV-seropositive.

The chain has TRBV19 and TRBJ2-7; D gene ambiguous. Looked up from germline, CDR1 is LNHDA and CDR2 is SQIVND (reference sequence). The CDR3 runs to 14 residues. Trimming stripped 7 bases from V and 0 bases from J, with 13 bases between. In DNA form, the CDR3 reads TGTGCCAGTAAAGAGACATTTTCCTCCTACGAGCAGTACTTC. Translation: CASKETFSSYEQYF.

The chain carries TRBV6-1 and TRBJ1-5, with 10 bases fitting TRBD1. With 4 bases clipped from V and 3 bases from J, the junction kept 3 bases outside the gene matches. The length of the CDR3 is 15 residues. Germline CDR1 reads MNHNS; CDR2 reads SASEGT. CDR3 sequence: CASSGQGAVNQPQHF. Written as DNA, the CDR3 is TGTGCCAGCAGTGGACAGGGGGCGGTCAATCAGCCCCAGCATTTT.

The chain recombines TRBV4-1 with TRBJ1-3, with 7 bases aligning to TRBD1. V shed 2 bases and J 0 bases; nucleotides not matched to a gene: 7. This CDR3 region has 17 residues. Germline V CDR1 and CDR2: MGHRA, YSYEKL. This CDR3 is CASSQSDRPSSGNTIYF. CDR3 coding DNA: TGCGCCAGCAGCCAATCGGACAGGCCAAGCTCTGGAAACACCATATATTTT.

With regard to this clone: The same CDR3 is also encoded by other DNA sequences in this sample. The chain carries TRBV7-9 and TRBJ1-1; no reliable D call. CDR1 and CDR2 (germline): SEHNR, FQNEAQ (reference sequence). Trimming pared 5 bases from V and 1 base from J, leaving 8 bases between. CDR3 length: 13 amino acids. DNA of the CDR3: TGTGCCAGCAGCCGAGGGAGGAACACTGAAGCTTTCTTT. This sequence encodes CASSRGRNTEAFF.

This sequence joins TRBV30 and TRBJ1-5; 11 nucleotides align to TRBD1. This CDR3 has 16 amino acids. The V segment lost 1 base and the J segment 7 bases; nucleotides outside the gene matches: 9. CDR1 and CDR2 from the germline V gene are GTSNPN and SVGIG (reference sequence). The CDR3 loop is CAWSADPGTGGQPQHF. CDR3 nucleotides: TGTGCCTGGAGTGCCGACCCCGGGACAGGGGGGCAGCCCCAGCATTTT.

The rearrangement links TRBV7-2 to TRBJ2-5; 14 nucleotides align to TRBD2. With 5 bases clipped from V and 4 bases from J, the junction kept 6 bases outside the gene matches. The CDR3 is 16 residues long. In germline, CDR1 is SGHTA, CDR2 FQGNSA. CDR3 in amino acids: CASSPGLAGGRETQYF. CDR3 DNA sequence: TGTGCCAGCAGCCCCGGACTAGCGGGGGGTAGAGAGACCCAGTACTTC.

CDR3 in amino acids: CASRSTSNTGELFF. Written as DNA, the CDR3 is TGTGCCAGTAGAAGTACCTCGAACACCGGGGAGCTGTTTTTT. This sequence joins TRBV2 and TRBJ2-2, with D unclear. The germline V and J ends were trimmed by 9 bases and 0 bases, with 11 bases remaining between them. Germline CDR1 is SNHLY and CDR2 is FYNNEI. The CDR3 consists of 14 residues.

The V gene is TRBV7-9, the J gene TRBJ2-1; 7 bases align to TRBD1. Germline lookup yields CDR1 SEHNR and CDR2 FQNEAQ (reference sequence). The length of the CDR3 is 14 residues. V trimming: 5 bases; J trimming: 7 bases; junction bases outside the gene matches: 8. The CDR3 bases are TGTGCCAGCAGCGCACGGACAGGCGGGAATGAGCAGTTCTTC. This gives the protein CASSARTGGNEQFF.

This chain connects TRBV6-5 to TRBJ2-5; D unclear. With the DNA end fitting TRBJ2-7 better, the J assignment may be wrong. This CDR3 comprises 13 residues. Germline CDR1 reads MNHEY; CDR2 reads SVGAGI. The CDR3 spells CASSYTASYEQYF. The CDR3 DNA is TGTGCCAGCAGTTACACAGCCTCCTACGAGCAGTACTTC.

V is TRBV15 and J is TRBJ2-5; TRBD1 agrees at 12 bases. Trimming cost V 0 bases and J 4 bases; bases outside gene matches: 6. CDR1 and CDR2 from the germline V gene are LNHNV and YYDKDF (reference sequence). The CDR3 contains 17 residues. The CDR3 DNA sequence: TGTGCCACCAGCAGAGATGTTAGGGACAGGGGGCCAGAGACCCAGTACTTC. Residues: CATSRDVRDRGPETQYF.